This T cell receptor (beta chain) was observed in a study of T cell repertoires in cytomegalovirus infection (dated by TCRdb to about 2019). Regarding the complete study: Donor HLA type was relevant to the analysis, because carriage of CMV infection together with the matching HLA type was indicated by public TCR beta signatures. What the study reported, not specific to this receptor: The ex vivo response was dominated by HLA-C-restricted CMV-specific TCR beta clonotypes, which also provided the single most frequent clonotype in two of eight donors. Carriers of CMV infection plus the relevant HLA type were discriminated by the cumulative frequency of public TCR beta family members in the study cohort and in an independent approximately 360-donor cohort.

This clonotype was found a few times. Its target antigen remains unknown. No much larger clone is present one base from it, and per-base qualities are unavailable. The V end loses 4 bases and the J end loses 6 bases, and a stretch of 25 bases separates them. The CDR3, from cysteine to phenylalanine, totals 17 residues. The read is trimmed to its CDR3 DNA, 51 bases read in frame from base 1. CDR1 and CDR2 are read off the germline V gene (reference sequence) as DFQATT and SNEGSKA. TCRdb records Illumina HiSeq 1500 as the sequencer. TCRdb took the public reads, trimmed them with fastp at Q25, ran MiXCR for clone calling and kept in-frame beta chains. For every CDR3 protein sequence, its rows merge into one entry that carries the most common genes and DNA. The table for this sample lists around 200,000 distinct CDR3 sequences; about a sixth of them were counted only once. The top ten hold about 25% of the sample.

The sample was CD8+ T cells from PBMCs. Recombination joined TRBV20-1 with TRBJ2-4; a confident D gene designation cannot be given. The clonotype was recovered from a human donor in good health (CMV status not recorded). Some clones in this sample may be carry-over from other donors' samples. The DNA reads TGCAGTGCTATCACGTTGGCGGCGGTCGTGTCTCCAAACATTCAGTACTTC. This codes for CSAITLAAVVSPNIQYF.